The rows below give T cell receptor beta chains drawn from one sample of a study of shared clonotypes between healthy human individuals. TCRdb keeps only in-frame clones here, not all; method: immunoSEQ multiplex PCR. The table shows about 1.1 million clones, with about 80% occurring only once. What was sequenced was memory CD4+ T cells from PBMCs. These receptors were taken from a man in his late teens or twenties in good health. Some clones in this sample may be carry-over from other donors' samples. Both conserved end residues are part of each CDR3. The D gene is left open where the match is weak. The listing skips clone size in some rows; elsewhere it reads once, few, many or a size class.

CASSVAGRPANTGELFF TGTGCCAGCAGCGTGGCCGGGCGGCCAGCGAACACCGGGGAGCTGTTTTTT NA TRBV9 NA TRBJ2-2
CATSSRRLAGGRNMQYF TGTGCCACCAGCTCGCGAAGACTAGCGGGAGGGCGTAATATGCAGTATTTT TRBD2 TRBV15 NA TRBJ2-3
CSVDRGQGLTEAFF TGCAGCGTTGACCGCGGACAGGGGCTAACTGAAGCTTTCTTT TRBD1 TRBV29-1 NA TRBJ1-1
CASSSPRGLAGGSEQFF TGTGCCAGCAGCTCACCTAGGGGACTAGCGGGAGGAAGTGAGCAGTTCTTC TRBD2 TRBV5-4 few TRBJ2-1
CASRTQETQYF TGTGCCAGCCGGACCCAAGAGACCCAGTACTTC NA TRBV28 NA TRBJ2-5
CASTPWLAAQGEQFF TGTGCCAGTACCCCCTGGCTAGCGGCCCAGGGTGAGCAGTTCTTC TRBD2 TRBV19 NA TRBJ2-1
CASSLAGSNIYGYTF TGTGCCAGCAGCTTAGCGGGGAGTAATATCTATGGCTACACCTTC NA TRBV7-8 NA TRBJ1-2
CASSFSGNTGELFF TGTGCCAGCAGCTTTAGCGGGAACACCGGGGAGCTGTTTTTT NA TRBV11-2 NA TRBJ2-2
CASSNSLWETQYF TGCGCCAGCTCTAACAGCCTTTGGGAGACCCAGTACTTC NA TRBV5-1 NA TRBJ2-5
CASSPSSGVYGYTF TGTGCCAGCTCACCATCATCAGGGGTCTATGGCTACACCTTC NA TRBV18 NA TRBJ1-2
CASRVSLNTEAFF TGTGCCAGCAGAGTCAGCTTGAACACTGAAGCTTTCTTT NA TRBV6-1 once TRBJ1-1
CASLGTTTNEKLFF TGTGCCAGTCTAGGGACAACAACTAATGAAAAACTGTTTTTT NA TRBV19 once TRBJ1-4
CASSQEPQGSNYNEQFF TGTGCCAGCAGCCAAGAACCCCAGGGGTCGAACTACAATGAGCAGTTCTTC NA TRBV4-2 NA TRBJ2-1
CASSMGRLNYGYTF TGTGCCAGTAGTATGGGGCGGCTTAACTATGGCTACACCTTC NA TRBV19 NA TRBJ1-2
CASSLGSGQQETQYF TGTGCCAGCAGCTTAGGTTCGGGGCAACAAGAGACCCAGTACTTC NA TRBV11-3 once TRBJ2-5
CASSLEAVTGELFF TGTGCCAGCAGCTTAGAGGCTGTCACCGGGGAGCTGTTTTTT NA TRBV7-6 many TRBJ2-2
CASSPEWEATNEKLFF TGTGCCAGCAGCCCCGAGTGGGAAGCAACTAATGAAAAACTGTTTTTT NA TRBV11-2 NA TRBJ1-4
CASSPPSGSYTEAFF TGTGCCAGCAGTCCACCTTCGGGTTCCTACACTGAAGCTTTCTTT NA TRBV28 NA TRBJ1-1
CASSPGSYTEAFF TGTGCCAGCAGCCCAGGATCGTATACTGAAGCTTTCTTT NA TRBV4-2 many TRBJ1-1
CASSRRTEAFF TGTGCCAGCAGCCGTCGTACTGAAGCTTTCTTT NA TRBV2 NA TRBJ1-1
CASSFYRDSGANVLTF TGTGCCAGCAGTTTTTACAGGGACTCTGGGGCCAACGTCCTGACTTTC NA TRBV27 few TRBJ2-6
CSAPVGDTQYF TGCAGTGCCCCAGTAGGGGATACGCAGTATTTT NA TRBV20-1 NA TRBJ2-3
CSVAPFTMNTEAFF TGCAGCGTCGCCCCATTTACTATGAACACTGAAGCTTTCTTT NA TRBV29-1 NA TRBJ1-1
CASSPTGHWQPQHF TGTGCCAGCAGCCCGACAGGGCATTGGCAGCCCCAGCATTTT TRBD1 TRBV28 NA TRBJ1-5
CASRASGPSIETQYF TGTGCCAGCAGAGCTAGCGGGCCGTCCATTGAGACCCAGTACTTC TRBD2 TRBV2 NA TRBJ2-5
CATVKGGGKRAGNEQFF TGTGCCACCGTAAAGGGGGGCGGCAAGCGAGCGGGGAATGAGCAGTTCTTC NA TRBV5-4 NA TRBJ2-1
CASNIGGRNQPQHF TGTGCCAGTAATATCGGGGGGCGCAATCAGCCCCAGCATTTT NA TRBV6-1 NA TRBJ1-5
CASSPSQGLLNTEAFF TGTGCCAGCTCACCTTCACAGGGATTGTTGAACACTGAAGCTTTCTTT NA TRBV18 NA TRBJ1-1
CASSLVGLVSYEQYF TGTGCCAGCAGCTTGGTGGGACTAGTCAGTTACGAGCAGTACTTC TRBD2 TRBV5-6 NA TRBJ2-7
CASSTPQQEWEGRDREQYF TGTGCCAGTAGTACCCCCCAGCAAGAGTGGGAGGGGAGGGATCGCGAGCAGTACTTC TRBD2 TRBV19 NA TRBJ2-7
CASSGGVLGGYTF TGTGCCAGCAGTGGGGGGGTCTTGGGTGGCTACACCTTC NA TRBV2 NA TRBJ1-2
CASSLRPQETQYF TGTGCCAGCAGCTTGCGACCCCAAGAGACCCAGTACTTC NA TRBV5-6 NA TRBJ2-5
CASSQGLRGSTDTQYF TGCGCCAGCAGCCAAGGGTTAAGGGGAAGCACAGATACGCAGTATTTT NA TRBV4-1 NA TRBJ2-3
CASCGEGDYGYTF TGTGCCAGCTGTGGGGAGGGCGACTATGGCTACACCTTC NA TRBV6-1 NA TRBJ1-2
CASSQDLGTGSNIQYF TGTGCCAGCAGCCAAGATCTCGGGACAGGGTCGAACATTCAGTACTTC TRBD1 TRBV4-2 once TRBJ2-4
CASSLEILLAAQYF TGCGCCAGCAGCCTGGAGATCTTACTAGCGGCCCAGTATTTT TRBD2 TRBV5-1 NA TRBJ2-3
CASSQVFLREQYF TGTGCCAGCAGCCAAGTATTCCTACGAGAGCAGTACTTC NA TRBV14 NA TRBJ2-7
CASSESGTDYYEQYF TGTGCCAGCAGTGAATCAGGGACAGACTACTACGAGCAGTACTTC TRBD1 TRBV25-1 NA TRBJ2-7
CASSSGLAGQETQYF TGTGCCAGCAGCTCGGGACTAGCGGGTCAAGAGACCCAGTACTTC TRBD2 TRBV11-2 NA TRBJ2-5
CASSQRDTGNTIYF TGCGCCAGCAGCCAACGGGACACTGGAAACACCATATATTTT NA TRBV5-1 NA TRBJ1-3